The sequence of this TCR beta chain was determined in a study of yellow fever vaccine responses in identical twins. TCRdb reprocessed the RT-PCR reads via MiXCR and lists one record per CDR3 protein. The sample lists about 18,000 distinct CDR3 sequences, 61% occurring once. Study conclusions and caveats: Twins showed a vaccine T cell response that reportedly seemed partly convergent, partly personalized.

Concerning this clonotype itself: Its antigen is unidentified.

This CDR3 is built from 15 residues. The germline gives CDR1 SGHVS, CDR2 FNYEAQ. Losses at the gene ends were 5 bases for V and 5 bases for J; bases not matched to a gene: 9. The rearrangement joins TRBV7-6 to TRBJ2-7; TRBD1 agrees at 10 bases. The sequenced sample was T cells from blood (PBMCs), unsorted or a sorted subset (not recorded which), obtained before or after yellow fever vaccination (not recorded which). This receptor was identified in a woman aged 18-35 years who received the yellow fever vaccine. CDR3 sequence (DNA): TGTGCCAGCAGCCTAAACGGACAGGGGGTAGACGAGCAGTACTTC. Protein: CASSLNGQGVDEQYF.